Listed here are 18 T cell receptor beta chains from one sample, sequenced in a study of blood T cell repertoires in COVID-19 (dated by TCRdb to 2020 to 2022). The library was made by the immunoSEQ multiplex PCR assay. Held by TCRdb, this immuneACCESS table contains in-frame sequences only and omits some clones. Under half of the omission traces to an unresolved V gene where checked; the cause of the rest is unknown. This sample gives a few hundred thousand clones in total; over 75% of them show up just once. The top ten clones comprise 1.5% to 2% of the sample. Source material: PBMCs or T cells enriched from blood (not recorded which). The source is a woman between 45 and 65 years old who had recovered from COVID-19.

This chain links TRBV7-9 with TRBJ2-1, with D perhaps TRBD1 (6 bases). V gave up 1 base and J gave up 14 bases, with 18 bases separating them. Germline V CDR1 and CDR2: SEHNR, FQNEAQ (reference sequence). The CDR3 runs to 14 residues. CDR3 sequence (DNA): TGTGCCAGCAGCTTAGACCTATGGACAGCCAATAAGTTCTTC. Translating gives CASSLDLWTANKFF.

The rearrangement links TRBV28 to TRBJ1-5; perhaps TRBD1 as D (6 bases). Germline V gives CDR1 MDHEN, CDR2 SYDVKM. The CDR3 sequence is 15 residues long. Trimming took 7 bases from V and 3 from J, leaving 16 bases between them. The CDR3 is CASNYADRPNQPQHF. In DNA, the CDR3 is TGTGCCAGCAACTACGCTGACAGGCCCAATCAGCCCCAGCATTTT.

The chain recombines TRBV5-4 with TRBJ1-1; D remains ambiguous. The CDR3 has 13 amino acids. In germline, CDR1 is SGHNT, CDR2 YYREEE (reference sequence). V was clipped by 2 bases and J by 4 bases, with 9 bases between them. DNA for the CDR3: TGTGCCAGCAGCTTCGGGAAGGGCACTGAAGCTTTCTTT. Amino acids: CASSFGKGTEAFF.

This clone was counted a few times. The J gene is TRBJ2-3, the V gene TRBV24-1; the match to TRBD2 covers 9 bases. The germline CDR1 and CDR2 sequences are KGHDR and SFDVKD. V lost 4 bases to trimming and J lost 10 bases; unmatched junction nucleotides: 20. CDR3 length: 18 amino acids. CDR3 protein: CATSERPAGGFVEASQYF. As DNA, the CDR3 is TGTGCCACCAGTGAGCGCCCAGCGGGGGGTTTTGTTGAAGCGTCGCAGTATTTT.

The table lists this clone with a count of one. A read error may produce the germline difference seen at one junction end. The chain is built from TRBV27 and TRBJ1-1, with 7 bases fitting TRBD1. Germline assignment: CDR1 MNHEY and CDR2 SMNVEV (reference sequence). The CDR3 totals 12 residues. The CDR3 nucleotides read TGTGCCAGCAGTTCAACATACTCCGGGACAGCGTTT. Amino acids: CASSSTYSGTAF.

This chain connects TRBV10-2 to TRBJ2-7, with a possible D match to TRBD2 (5 bases). Trimming removed 2 bases from V and 0 bases from J, with 8 bases in between. Germline CDR1 and CDR2: WSHSY and SAAADI. The CDR3 is 14 amino acids. DNA of the CDR3: TGCGCCAGCAGTGAGACTAGGATCTCCTACGAGCAGTACTTC. It yields the protein CASSETRISYEQYF.

J is TRBJ2-2 and V is TRBV15; 7 bases are a match to TRBD1. CDR1 and CDR2 from the germline V gene are LNHNV and YYDKDF (reference sequence). The ends lost 9 bases at V and 4 bases at J; junction bases unmatched: 8. The CDR3 sequence is 14 residues long. The CDR3 region has the DNA TGTGCCACACGGGACAGCCTATTCACCGGGGAGCTGTTTTTT. Its protein product is CATRDSLFTGELFF. The full variable domain, in which reference TRBV15 and TRBJ2-2 provide the parts outside the CDR3, is DAMVIQNPRYQVTQFGKPVTLSCSQTLNHNVMYWYQQKSSQAPKLLFHYYDKDFNNEADTPDNFQSRRPNTSFCFLDIRSPGLGDTAMYLCATRDSLFTGELFFGEGSRLTVL.

The table lists this clone with a count of one. This chain links TRBV7-9 with TRBJ2-7; weak D call: TRBD1 (6 bases). The V gene's germline CDR1 is SEHNR and CDR2 FQNEAQ (reference sequence). Trimming took off 3 bases at V and 5 bases at J, with 8 bases between the two ends. CDR3 size: 12 residues. CDR3: CASSLGQNEQYF. The CDR3 DNA sequence: TGTGCCAGCAGCTTGGGACAAAACGAGCAGTACTTC.

The rearrangement uses TRBV18 and TRBJ1-2, with 8 bases matching TRBD1. The CDR3 sequence is 17 residues long. The V and J ends lost 0 bases and 4 bases, in that order; junction bases with no gene match: 10. Germline V lookup: CDR1 KGHSH, CDR2 LQKENI. Written as DNA, the CDR3 is TGTGCCAGCTCACCACCGGCCAGGGGGCTTTTGCGCTATGGCTACACCTTC. The encoded protein is CASSPPARGLLRYGYTF.

This clone turned up a few times. The chain combines TRBV29-1 with TRBJ2-6, with D hard to call. This CDR3 region has 12 residues. CDR1 and CDR2 from the germline V gene are SQVTM and ANQGSEA. V gave up 5 bases and J gave up 4 bases, with 6 bases separating them. The CDR3 sequence: CSVSPGANVLTF. The CDR3 DNA is TGCAGCGTTTCTCCCGGGGCCAACGTCCTGACTTTC.

V is TRBV5-1 and J is TRBJ2-1; tentatively, D is TRBD1 (5 bases). The V end lost 2 bases, the J end lost 8 bases, and 14 bases lay between the germline ends. Germline loops: CDR1 SGHRS, CDR2 YFSETQ. The length of the CDR3 is 14 residues. The CDR3 protein is CASSFSQGGDEQFF. The CDR3 region has the DNA TGCGCCAGCAGCTTTTCTCAGGGTGGGGATGAGCAGTTCTTC.

This sequence joins TRBV12-3 or TRBV12-4 and TRBJ1-2; D may be TRBD1 (5 bases). Trimming took 6 bases from V and 6 from J, leaving 11 bases between them. The CDR3 covers 12 residues. The CDR3: CASRQTEDGYTF. For the CDR3, the DNA is TGTGCCAGCAGACAGACAGAGGATGGCTACACCTTC.

This rearrangement joins TRBV28 to TRBJ2-7, with 12 nucleotides matching TRBD1. V was clipped by 6 bases and J by 6 bases; unmatched bases: 6. Germline V gene data show CDR1 as MDHEN and CDR2 as SYDVKM. CDR3 length: 14 residues. The CDR3 reads CASRTGTGGGEQYF. The CDR3 DNA is TGTGCCAGCAGGACCGGGACAGGGGGCGGCGAGCAGTACTTC.

The chain is built from TRBV3-1 (or the pseudogene TRBV3-2) and TRBJ2-1, with 12 nucleotides matching TRBD2. This CDR3 is built from 16 residues. Germline V gives CDR1 LGHDT, CDR2 YNNKEL (reference sequence). V shed 4 bases, J shed 9 bases, and the junction held 10 bases outside the gene matches. Here the CDR3 DNA reads TGTGCCAGCAGCCGCACCGGGACTAGCGGGTATGGTGAGCAGTTCTTC. It is translated as CASSRTGTSGYGEQFF.

V gene TRBV18 combines with J gene TRBJ1-2; 12 bases fit TRBD1. Germline V lookup: CDR1 KGHSH, CDR2 LQKENI. The V segment lost 1 base and the J segment 4 bases; nucleotides outside the gene matches: 16. CDR3 size: 20 residues. In DNA form, the CDR3 reads TGTGCCAGCTCACCACGTATCCAAGTGGGGACAGGGGGCAATACCTATGGCTACACCTTC. It is translated as CASSPRIQVGTGGNTYGYTF. Full variable domain (rest looked up from reference TRBV18 and TRBJ1-2): NAGVMQNPRHLVRRRGQEARLRCSPMKGHSHVYWYRQLPEEGLKFMVYLQKENIIDESGMPKERFSAEFPKEGPSILRIQQVVRGDSAAYFCASSPRIQVGTGGNTYGYTFGSGTRLTVV.

This sequence joins TRBV19 and TRBJ1-1, with D uncertain. Trimming pared 0 bases from V and 1 base from J, leaving 9 bases between. Germline V gene sequence: CDR1 LNHDA, CDR2 SQIVND (reference sequence). The CDR3 sequence is 15 residues long. The CDR3 protein is CASSIEVTANTEAFF. The CDR3, as DNA: TGTGCCAGTAGTATAGAGGTTACAGCGAACACTGAAGCTTTCTTT.

This chain joins TRBV14 and TRBJ2-1; 7 bases are shared with TRBD2. Losses at the gene ends were 4 bases for V and 6 bases for J; bases not matched to a gene: 9. The length of the CDR3 is 15 residues. Germline assignment: CDR1 SGHDN and CDR2 FVKESK. CDR3 coding DNA: TGTGCCAGCAGCCTCCTGGCGGGAGCGGGCAATGAGCAGTTCTTC. Amino acids: CASSLLAGAGNEQFF.

The chain couples TRBV19 to TRBJ2-2; TRBD1 aligns across 8 bases. The CDR3 extends over 15 amino acids. V shed 4 bases and J 6 bases; nucleotides not matched to a gene: 7. Germline V lookup: CDR1 LNHDA, CDR2 SQIVND (reference sequence). CDR3 bases: TGTGCCAGTAGTACCGGGACAGGCGTAGCCGGGGAGCTGTTTTTT. Its protein product is CASSTGTGVAGELFF.